The rows below give T cell receptor beta chains drawn from one sample of a study of human T cells and chemical hapten exposure. TCRdb reprocessed the RACE reads with MiXCR, giving one entry per CDR3 protein. The table records approximately 90,000 distinct CDR3 sequences, approximately 10% of them present only once. The sample consisted of whole blood, taken in connection with sensitization to the hapten diphenylcyclopropenone (DPC). The source is a man aged 35-49 years with alopecia areata. Some clones in this sample may be carry-over from other donors' samples. Both conserved end residues are part of each CDR3. The order of the fields is clone size, J gene, V gene, D gene, CDR3 protein, CDR3 DNA. The D gene is left open where the match is weak. Size is stated for part of the rows, as once, few or many counts, or as a class when the clone is expanded.

few | TRBJ2-7 | TRBV6-5 | TRBD2 | CASSSKASGSYEQYF | TGTGCCAGCAGTTCAAAGGCTAGCGGGAGCTACGAGCAGTACTTC
few | TRBJ1-2 | TRBV4-1 | . | CASSPEAGGRYYGYTF | TGCGCCAGCAGCCCCGAAGCGGGGGGACGGTACTATGGCTACACCTTC
. | TRBJ1-1 | TRBV6-1 | . | CASSANGGNTEAFF | TGTGCCAGCAGCGCGAATGGGGGCAACACTGAAGCTTTCTTT
few | TRBJ2-3 | TRBV6-4 | TRBD2 | CASSRDYGDTQYF | TGTGCCAGCAGCCGGGACTACGGGGATACGCAGTATTTT
. | TRBJ2-3 | TRBV25-1 | . | CASSDSSVSTDTQYF | TGTGCCAGCAGTGATTCTAGCGTTAGCACAGATACGCAGTATTTT
few | TRBJ2-7 | TRBV27 | . | CASSLSSRSSFYEQYF | TGTGCCAGCAGTTTATCCTCCCGAAGCTCCTTCTACGAGCAGTACTTC
. | TRBJ1-1 | TRBV7-9 | TRBD1 | CASSITGALNTEAFF | TGTGCCAGCAGCATAACAGGGGCGTTGAACACTGAAGCTTTCTTT
many | TRBJ1-2 | TRBV20-1 | TRBD1 | CSASPDRGLDYTF | TGCAGTGCTAGCCCAGACAGGGGGCTTGACTACACCTTC
few | TRBJ2-7 | TRBV28 | TRBD2 | CASSLGLVGYEQYF | TGTGCCAGCAGTCTGGGACTAGTAGGCTACGAGCAGTACTTC
. | TRBJ2-5 | TRBV5-1 | TRBD2 | CASSLGAGGFQETRYF | TGCGCCAGCAGCTTGGGCGCGGGAGGGTTCCAAGAGACCCGGTACTTC
many | TRBJ1-5 | TRBV7-2 | . | CASSSPGRYQPQHF | TGTGCCAGCAGCTCCCCCGGCCGGTATCAGCCCCAGCATTTT
. | TRBJ1-2 | TRBV5-4 | . | CASSPRGDYGYTF | TGTGCCAGCAGCCCACGCGGTGACTATGGCTACACCTTC
few | TRBJ1-2 | TRBV5-1 | . | CASSLGRGGRINYGYTF | TGCGCCAGCAGCTTGGGCAGAGGGGGACGGATTAACTATGGCTACACCTTC
few | TRBJ2-5 | TRBV6-5 | . | CASSYSRGETQYF | TGTGCCAGCAGTTACTCGAGGGGGGAGACCCAGTACTTC
few | TRBJ2-3 | TRBV9 | . | CASSVVGSADTQYF | TGTGCCAGCAGCGTAGTCGGAAGCGCAGATACGCAGTATTTT
many | TRBJ2-1 | TRBV11-2 | TRBD2 | CASSLTSGTTYNEQFF | TGTGCCAGCAGCTTAACTAGCGGGACTACCTACAATGAGCAGTTCTTC
. | TRBJ2-1 | TRBV4-2 | TRBD2 | CASSQGTSVDEQFF | TGTGCCAGCAGCCAAGGGACTAGCGTGGATGAGCAGTTCTTC
many | TRBJ1-1 | TRBV5-1 | . | CASSLVAGSTEAFF | TGCGCCAGCAGCTTGGTCGCAGGTTCGACTGAAGCTTTCTTT
few | TRBJ1-4 | TRBV7-6 | . | CASSSRTSKVNEKLFF | TGTGCCAGCAGCTCGAGGACCTCCAAGGTGAATGAAAAACTGTTTTTT
few | TRBJ2-3 | TRBV7-2 | . | CASSLRLARADTQYF | TGTGCCAGCAGCTTAAGACTCGCTCGTGCGGATACGCAGTATTTT
. | TRBJ2-3 | TRBV14 | TRBD2 | CASSRRLAGGGDTQYF | TGTGCCAGCAGCCGGAGACTAGCGGGAGGTGGGGATACGCAGTATTTT
few | TRBJ2-1 | TRBV7-8 | TRBD2 | CASSLAGTSKDEQFF | TGTGCCAGCAGCTTGGCCGGGACTAGTAAGGATGAGCAGTTCTTC
. | TRBJ2-2 | TRBV29-1 | TRBD1 | CSVAVTGEAAGELFF | TGCAGCGTTGCGGTGACAGGGGAGGCGGCCGGGGAGCTGTTTTTT
few | TRBJ2-7 | TRBV5-1 | . | CASRATGTTYEQYF | TGCGCCAGCAGGGCAACAGGAACCACCTACGAGCAGTACTTC
. | TRBJ1-2 | TRBV19 | TRBD1 | CASSSTGGNYGYTF | TGTGCCAGTAGTTCGACAGGGGGTAACTATGGCTACACCTTC
. | TRBJ1-5 | TRBV20-1 | . | CSARDLILYSGAGQPQHF | TGCAGTGCTAGAGATCTCATATTGTATTCAGGGGCGGGACAGCCCCAGCATTTT
. | TRBJ2-1 | TRBV6-5 | . | CASSYTTFGEDEQFF | TGTGCCAGCAGTTACACGACCTTTGGGGAGGATGAGCAGTTCTTC
many | TRBJ2-5 | TRBV6-6 | TRBD2 | CASRRLAPQETQYF | TGTGCCAGCAGACGACTAGCGCCACAAGAGACCCAGTACTTC
. | TRBJ1-5 | TRBV28 | . | CATSRRGLWQPQHF | TGTGCCACCTCGCGGAGGGGGTTATGGCAGCCCCAGCATTTT
. | TRBJ1-5 | TRBV6-2/TRBV6-3 | TRBD1 | CASSYAPGQVSNQPQHF | TGTGCCAGCAGTTACGCTCCGGGACAGGTTAGCAATCAGCCCCAGCATTTT
. | TRBJ2-1 | TRBV29-1 | . | CSARRGNEQFF | TGCAGCGCCCGAAGGGGTAATGAGCAGTTCTTC
. | TRBJ2-1 | TRBV12-3/TRBV12-4 | TRBD2 | CASSWGGDRNEQFF | TGTGCCAGCAGTTGGGGAGGGGACCGCAATGAGCAGTTCTTC
. | TRBJ1-3 | TRBV29-1 | . | CSVVSGNTIYF | TGCAGCGTTGTTAGTGGAAACACCATATATTTT
few | TRBJ2-3 | TRBV7-9 | . | CASSFPGRGPDTQYF | TGTGCCAGCAGCTTTCCAGGGAGAGGGCCAGATACGCAGTATTTT
. | TRBJ2-1 | TRBV7-9 | TRBD2 | CASSLPGLAGVGEQFF | TGTGCCAGCAGCTTGCCGGGACTAGCGGGAGTGGGTGAGCAGTTCTTC
. | TRBJ2-3 | TRBV29-1 | . | CSVDTDTQYF | TGCAGCGTTGACACCGATACGCAGTATTTT
. | TRBJ2-3 | TRBV7-6 | TRBD2 | CASRLTSGSGDTQYF | TGTGCCAGCAGGCTGACTAGCGGGAGTGGCGATACGCAGTATTTT